Included here is one T cell receptor beta chain sequence, with context. It has no known antigen specificity. Per-base quality was not reported, and no clone a single base away is much larger than it. The data were taken from a study of cytomegalovirus exposure and HLA in healthy donors (dated by TCRdb to between 2016 and 2019). Background on the whole study: An earlier analysis of several hundred of the donors reported about 260 Gb of sequence data and 95 million to 130 million unique TCR beta sequences obtained from roughly 180 million T cells. About 280 gigabases of sequencing data and roughly 81 million unique TCR sequences made up an early release that covered over 550 HLA-typed donors. Of the 300 to 450 genotyped donors, about 80% fell in the genetic ancestry cluster associated with self-reported Caucasian donors. The study aimed to test whether signatures of past pathogen exposure could be identified by cataloging public T cell receptors. The T cell repertoires of several hundred subjects were profiled by immunosequencing and related to cytomegalovirus serostatus. A separate validation cohort of approximately 120 different subjects was used in addition to the approximately 700-subject first cohort. High-throughput TCR immunosequencing, statistical association of individual TCRs with disease status, and machine learning were combined to predict cytomegalovirus infection status. A later analysis re-examined previously published TCR beta repertoires from about 700 donors and added high-resolution HLA genotyping to investigate patterns of TCR occurrence. Rather than using new phenotypic data, the later analysis identified candidate immune exposures from TCR beta sequences and from how often those sequences occurred across donors. An earlier analysis of approximately 580 of the donors used high-throughput TCR beta sequencing to judge whether each TCR beta V gene segment behaved as functional or pseudogenic. Donor age, sex, ethnicity and CMV serostatus were compiled alongside the repertoire data. Genome-wide SNP genotypes for about 65% of the 666 donors were used in a later genetic analysis, which treated that subset as a discovery cohort. All discovery cohort repertoires had been generated using a single sequencing platform. HLA typing covered class I and class II loci at four-digit resolution. The number of donors typed differed by locus, with 629-630 for A, B, C, DRB1 and DQB1, around 560 for DQA1, 600 to 610 for DPA1, and some 450 for DPB1. A handful of DR-DQ haplotypes were handled as single units for association and clustering because linkage in the cohort was strong. Across about 380 genotyped donors of the cohort, an average of roughly 250,000 unique TCR beta nucleotide sequences per donor were sequenced, and 15% to 20% of those sequences were non-productive.

In total, 600 or so healthy bone marrow donors made up the cohort. Cohort members were all nominally healthy when sampled, although unrecorded immune exposures were likely present. The donor tested CMV seropositive, placing the donor among the 250 to 350 seropositive members of the cohort. A peripheral blood sample was provided by each donor, and peripheral blood mononuclear cells were used for TCR beta sequencing. Genomic DNA extraction from the blood cell samples was performed with the Qiagen DNeasy Blood Extraction Kit. Libraries were prepared through the immunoSEQ multiplex PCR assay. A mixture of 60 forward primers for TCR Vbeta segments and 13 reverse primers for TCR Jbeta segments was used in the multiplex PCR. The CDR3 region of rearranged TCR beta genes was amplified from genomic DNA by a multiplex PCR assay. The amplified TCR beta libraries were sequenced on the Illumina HiSeq System as 87-base-pair reads. Concerning the study's data processing: A later analysis tallied roughly 78 million unique TCR beta chains across the approximately 670 repertoires, and 10 million to 11 million of those chains were shared by two or more donors. Raw reads were error-corrected and collapsed into unique sequences by a nearest-neighbor algorithm in which closely related sequences were merged to remove PCR and sequencing errors. To assign V, D and J gene segments, CDR3 sequences were aligned to IMGT reference sequences. Each retained sequence needed at least a six-nucleotide match to both a V gene segment and a J gene segment. Rearrangements were called productive when the CDR3 lacked stop codons and stayed in frame with V and J; all others were non-productive. CDR3 was defined according to IMGT convention as the region running from the second conserved V-encoded cysteine to the conserved J-encoded phenylalanine. In an earlier analysis of around 570 of the donors, sequences lacking an unambiguous match to a single V gene segment were excluded. In an earlier analysis of several hundred of the donors, V segments were called functional above 56.7% productive rearrangements and were called segregating when the between-donor standard deviation exceeded 5%. To diagnose cytomegalovirus status from the catalog of TCR beta chain sequences, a statistical classification framework was built. A later analysis assigned V and J genes by comparing TCR nucleotide sequences with IMGT/GENE-DB human TR gene sequences. In a later analysis, CDR3 sequences and most-parsimonious VDJ recombination scenarios were assigned using the TCRdist pipeline. In a later analysis, each TCR beta chain was defined by its CDR3 amino acid sequence together with its V-gene family, and reads lacking a unique V-gene family were excluded. In a later analysis, approximately 640 highly shared, low-generation-probability nucleotide sequences were removed to address suspected cross-contamination and a sequencing artifact. For each public chain, a later analysis derived a clonal expansion index from normalized ranks of inferred template counts within each repertoire. In a later analysis, generation probabilities were computed with a VDJ recombination model fitted to out-of-frame rearrangements, and the resulting probabilities were checked against IGoR. In a later analysis, TCR-TCR, TCR-HLA and TCR-CMV co-occurrence was scored with hypergeometric tests, and a repertoire-size bias correction was applied to TCR pairs. In a later analysis, false discovery rates were estimated by permuting HLA or CMV assignments 20 times. In a later analysis, co-occurring TCRs were grouped using DBSCAN, with TCRdist sequence similarity added in when clustering inside HLA-allele-positive subsets. Repertoires with fewer than 30,000 or more than 120,000 public chains were left out of co-occurrence clustering, as were five repertoires with anomalous nucleotide sharing. Imported from immuneACCESS, the table was reduced by TCRdb to in-frame sequences with V and J called. These copies leave out some clones; in studies compared against another copy, an unresolved V gene accounts for under half, and the cause of the remainder is not known. The V and J calls and clone size were taken over from that table, and D and trimming were inferred from the DNA. This sample comprises 160,000 or so clones, around 80% of them detected only once. The ten largest clones capture roughly 6.3% of the sample.

The CDR3 runs 15 amino acids, cysteine and phenylalanine included. The retained sequence is limited to the CDR3, 45 bases, with the frame set at the first base. V loses 5 bases at its end and J loses 0 bases; junction bases beyond the gene matches: 5. According to the germline V gene (reference sequence), CDR1 reads MNHEY and CDR2 reads SMNVEV. Results and caveats for the whole study, not just this receptor: Compared with equally common non-associated chains, HLA-associated TCR beta chains in a later analysis were more clonally expanded and had lower generation probabilities. V-gene and J-gene trimming of TCR beta chains was associated with a missense DCLRE1C variant in a later genetic analysis, and the association was replicated in an independent cohort. HLA typing was unavailable for some donors at each locus, so association tests used only the typed subset. According to the authors, the approach could potentially be generalized to other disease states and immunological phenotypes. Several of the top co-occurrence clusters appeared to be linked to parvovirus B19, influenza, CMV and Epstein-Barr virus, according to a later analysis. A further reported finding was that TCR beta sequences accurately predicted the HLA-A and HLA-B alleles for most subjects in the first cohort. An earlier analysis of approximately 540 of the donors showed that most TCR beta V segments appeared in productive rearrangements either about 90% or about 30% of the time, which broadly matched IMGT annotations. Correlated functional status among segregating V segments might be attributable to linkage disequilibrium, but an unknown experimental factor could not be ruled out. Specific HLA alleles were associated with 15,000 to 20,000 TCR beta sequences at a false discovery rate of 0.05 in a later analysis. The 87-base-pair reads could not distinguish some IMGT-functional V segments, including TRBV6-2 and TRBV6-3, so those segments were excluded. Across donors, most TCR sequences were observed very rarely, whereas some public TCRs were present in many individuals. The presence/absence analyses assumed that sequencing depth was roughly uniform across donors, and that assumption may not be true. According to a later genetic analysis, donors in an Asian-associated ancestry cluster had fewer N-insertions in productive TCRs than the roughly 670-donor mean. In vitro tests confirmed that a few of the cytomegalovirus-associated TCR beta chains recognize cytomegalovirus antigens. Because counts were too low, roughly 16 rarely observed V segments, including chromosome 9 orphons, were left out of the earlier analysis of over 550 of the donors. In a later analysis, the rate of TCR association differed among HLA loci, with DRB1 alleles having the most associated TCRs and HLA-C alleles having the fewest. When HLA alleles, especially DR and DQ, strongly co-occurred, attributing TCR associations to individual alleles was difficult. In a later analysis, most CMV-associated TCR beta chains were found to appear HLA-restricted, with HLA associations seemingly driven largely by CMV exposure. The study gave a list of 150 to 200 TCR beta chains associated with cytomegalovirus. A group of highly shared sequence variants was considered likely to be a technical artifact of the sequencing pipeline. For the cohort, immune exposure information was limited to CMV serostatus. The classifier was reported to diagnose cytomegalovirus status with high specificity and sensitivity in both the original and validation cohorts. In this cohort, only TCR beta chains were sequenced, and detectable features were limited by the absence of alpha or paired-chain data.

The chain is assembled from TRBV27 and TRBJ1-1, with 8 central nucleotides matching TRBD1. This TCR was sampled from a male donor in good health and CMV-seropositive. Sample: PBMCs. The DNA is TGTGCCAGCAGTCCCCGACAGGGGATGAACACTGAAGCTTTCTTT. Translation gives CASSPRQGMNTEAFF.